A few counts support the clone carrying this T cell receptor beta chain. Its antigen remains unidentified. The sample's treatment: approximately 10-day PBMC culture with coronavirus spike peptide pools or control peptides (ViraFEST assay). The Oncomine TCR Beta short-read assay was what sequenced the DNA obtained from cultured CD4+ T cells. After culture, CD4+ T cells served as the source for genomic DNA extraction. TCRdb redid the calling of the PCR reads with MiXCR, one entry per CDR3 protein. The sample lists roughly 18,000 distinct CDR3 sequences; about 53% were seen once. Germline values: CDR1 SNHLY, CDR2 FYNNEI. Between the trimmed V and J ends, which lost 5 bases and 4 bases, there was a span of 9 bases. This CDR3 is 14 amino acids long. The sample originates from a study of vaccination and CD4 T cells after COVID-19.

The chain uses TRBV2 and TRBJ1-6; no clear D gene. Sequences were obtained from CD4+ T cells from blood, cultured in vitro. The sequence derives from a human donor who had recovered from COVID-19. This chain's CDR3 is CASSLTPYNSPLHF. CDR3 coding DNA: TGTGCCAGCAGTTTGACACCTTATAATTCACCCCTCCACTTT.